Listed below are T cell receptor beta chains from one sample, sequenced in a study of OX40 agonist ivuxolimab in advanced cancers. The protocol was immunoSEQ multiplex PCR, while the TCRdb copy is restricted to in-frame clones and leaves out a portion. The sample consists of more than 70,000 clones, around 80% of them appearing once. The material sequenced was CD4+ or CD8+ T cells sorted from blood, taken in a trial of the OX40 agonist ivuxolimab. These receptors all come from an adult with an advanced solid tumor such as melanoma, head and neck, liver or kidney cancer. Both conserved end residues are part of each CDR3. Fields, in order: D gene, J gene, clone size, V gene, CDR3 protein, CDR3 DNA. The D gene is left open where the match is weak. Some rows have no size entry. The others give once, few or many, or a class for an expanded clone.

D gene: -; J gene: TRBJ1-2; clone size: -; V gene: TRBV5-7; CDR3 protein: CASSSTGVGGYTF; CDR3 DNA: TGTGCCAGCAGCTCGACAGGTGTAGGTGGCTACACCTTC
D gene: TRBD2; J gene: TRBJ2-2; clone size: -; V gene: TRBV9; CDR3 protein: CASSAGLAGGKVGELFF; CDR3 DNA: TGTGCCAGCAGCGCCGGACTAGCGGGGGGAAAGGTCGGGGAGCTGTTTTTT
D gene: TRBD2; J gene: TRBJ2-1; clone size: -; V gene: TRBV28; CDR3 protein: CASSPNSGSREKFF; CDR3 DNA: TGTGCCAGCAGTCCCAATAGCGGGAGCAGGGAAAAGTTCTTC
D gene: TRBD1; J gene: TRBJ1-3; clone size: -; V gene: TRBV5-1; CDR3 protein: CASSERTGSGNTIYF; CDR3 DNA: TGCGCCAGCAGCGAAAGGACAGGCTCCGGAAACACCATATATTTT
D gene: TRBD1; J gene: TRBJ1-2; clone size: -; V gene: TRBV19; CDR3 protein: CASSTTGTGDNYGYTF; CDR3 DNA: TGTGCCAGTAGTACCACCGGGACAGGGGATAACTATGGCTACACCTTC
D gene: TRBD1; J gene: TRBJ2-1; clone size: -; V gene: TRBV10-3; CDR3 protein: CAISDSDRSYNEQFF; CDR3 DNA: TGTGCCATCAGTGACTCGGACAGGAGTTACAATGAGCAGTTCTTC
D gene: TRBD1; J gene: TRBJ2-1; clone size: few; V gene: TRBV7-9; CDR3 protein: CASSFAGQGPYNEQFF; CDR3 DNA: TGTGCCAGCAGCTTCGCGGGACAGGGGCCTTACAATGAGCAGTTCTTC
D gene: -; J gene: TRBJ1-2; clone size: -; V gene: TRBV28; CDR3 protein: CASITGFGGYTF; CDR3 DNA: TGTGCCAGCATCACAGGGTTCGGGGGCTACACCTTC
D gene: -; J gene: TRBJ2-1; clone size: -; V gene: TRBV5-3; CDR3 protein: CARSLVGYNEQFF; CDR3 DNA: TGTGCCAGAAGCTTGGTGGGATACAATGAGCAGTTCTTC
D gene: TRBD1; J gene: TRBJ1-1; clone size: -; V gene: TRBV7-3; CDR3 protein: CASSIQGAGTEAFF; CDR3 DNA: TGTGCCAGCAGCATACAGGGGGCAGGGACTGAAGCTTTCTTT
D gene: -; J gene: TRBJ2-7; clone size: -; V gene: TRBV9; CDR3 protein: CASSGSLAGEQYF; CDR3 DNA: TGTGCCAGCAGCGGTTCTTTGGCGGGGGAGCAGTACTTC
D gene: -; J gene: TRBJ1-3; clone size: -; V gene: TRBV4-1; CDR3 protein: CASSQDPANSGNTIYF; CDR3 DNA: TGCGCCAGCAGCCAAGATCCGGCGAACTCTGGAAACACCATATATTTT
D gene: TRBD2; J gene: TRBJ2-5; clone size: -; V gene: TRBV4-1; CDR3 protein: CASSQGALAGVYETQYF; CDR3 DNA: TGCGCCAGCAGCCAAGGGGCACTAGCGGGGGTCTATGAGACCCAGTACTTC
D gene: TRBD1; J gene: TRBJ1-6; clone size: -; V gene: TRBV4-3; CDR3 protein: CASSQVADRVNSPLHF; CDR3 DNA: TGCGCCAGCAGCCAAGTGGCCGACAGGGTGAATTCACCCCTCCACTTT
D gene: -; J gene: TRBJ2-7; clone size: -; V gene: TRBV5-1; CDR3 protein: CASSVVEGALSYEQYF; CDR3 DNA: TGCGCCAGCAGTGTAGTGGAGGGAGCCTTATCCTACGAGCAGTACTTC
D gene: -; J gene: TRBJ1-4; clone size: -; V gene: TRBV5-1; CDR3 protein: CASSEGGLTNEKLFF; CDR3 DNA: TGCGCCAGCAGTGAGGGGGGTCTGACTAATGAAAAACTGTTTTTT
D gene: -; J gene: TRBJ2-6; clone size: -; V gene: TRBV6-5; CDR3 protein: CASTPEGTGANVLTF; CDR3 DNA: TGTGCCAGCACCCCGGAGGGGACTGGGGCCAACGTCCTGACTTTC